Here is one TCR beta chain with its context. Its antigen remains unidentified. It was healthy bone marrow donors who served as donors. V was trimmed by 4 bases and J by 1 base, leaving 13 bases between them. The CDR3 length is 15 residues. Germline-derived CDR1 and CDR2 are SGHRS and YFSETQ. This specimen comes from a study of cytomegalovirus exposure and HLA in healthy donors. Study outcomes and limitations: Presence/absence analyses assumed roughly uniform sequencing depth across donors, which may not hold.

Both 60 Vbeta primers and 13 Jbeta primers went into the PCR. Method: immunoSEQ multiplex PCR; TCRdb's copy keeps in-frame clones and lacks some. The repertoire includes around 71,000 clones, under 80% of them detected once, and 14% sits in the top ten. The chain links TRBV5-1 to TRBJ2-3; tentatively, D is TRBD1 (6 bases). The sequencing input was PBMCs. The sequence came from a male donor in good health and CMV-seropositive. This chain's CDR3 is CASSPLRQGTDTQYF. In nucleotides, the CDR3 is TGCGCCAGCAGCCCGCTGCGACAGGGCACAGATACGCAGTATTTT.